These 2 T cell receptor beta chains originate from one sample sequenced in a study of T-cell reconstitution after alpha-beta-depleted transplantation in children (dated by TCRdb to 2015 to 2016). This specimen's treatment or condition label, per the study, means: allogeneic hematopoietic cell transplantation with graft depleted of TCRalphabeta T cells and CD19 B cells. To prepare the library, PCR was applied. Sequencing was performed on an Illumina HiSeq 2500. To normalize quantification of the TCRbeta repertoire, the TCR libraries were built with molecular barcoding that relied on unique molecular identifiers. TCRdb redid the processing of the public reads, applying fastp at Q25 and MiXCR, and retained in-frame beta chains. Entries that share a CDR3 protein sequence are merged under the most common genes and DNA. The sample records around 300,000 distinct CDR3 sequences, more than 20% of which are singletons. The ten biggest clones cover roughly 9.7% of the sample.

Source: PBMCs, mostly from graft donor cells, taken 180 days after TCRalphabeta/CD19-depleted stem cell transplant. All receptors come from a male patient younger than 18 who had a stem cell transplant for acute lymphoblastic leukemia, so the T cells may come from the graft donor.

This chain uses TRBV2 with TRBJ2-7, with TRBD1 as a possible D gene (5 bases). This CDR3 is 14 amino acids long. Between the trimmed V and J ends, which lost 2 bases and 5 bases, there was a span of 13 bases. Germline CDR1 SNHLY, CDR2 FYNNEI. CDR3 region: CASSERQDMDEQYF. In DNA, the CDR3 is TGTGCCAGCAGTGAAAGGCAGGACATGGACGAGCAGTACTTC. Complete variable domain (other parts from reference TRBV2 and TRBJ2-7): EPEVTQTPSHQVTQMGQEVILRCVPISNHLYFYWYRQILGQKVEFLVSFYNNEISEKSEIFDDQFSVERPDGSNFTLKIRSTKLEDSAMYFCASSERQDMDEQYFGPGTRLTVT.

This clonotype was detected only a few times. The chain combines TRBV9 with TRBJ2-5; 11 bases fit TRBD2. Germline CDR1 SGDLS, CDR2 YYNGEE. Losses at the gene ends were 3 bases for V and 3 bases for J; bases not matched to a gene: 7. The CDR3 totals 16 residues. The DNA of the CDR3 is TGTGCCAGCAGCGCACATGGGACTAGCGGAGAAGAGACCCAGTACTTC. It encodes CASSAHGTSGEETQYF. The full variable domain, completed using reference TRBV9 and TRBJ2-5, is DSGVTQTPKHLITATGQRVTLRCSPRSGDLSVYWYQQSLDQGLQFLIQYYNGEERAKGNILERFSAQQFPDLHSELNLSSLELGDSALYFCASSAHGTSGEETQYFGPGTRLLVL.